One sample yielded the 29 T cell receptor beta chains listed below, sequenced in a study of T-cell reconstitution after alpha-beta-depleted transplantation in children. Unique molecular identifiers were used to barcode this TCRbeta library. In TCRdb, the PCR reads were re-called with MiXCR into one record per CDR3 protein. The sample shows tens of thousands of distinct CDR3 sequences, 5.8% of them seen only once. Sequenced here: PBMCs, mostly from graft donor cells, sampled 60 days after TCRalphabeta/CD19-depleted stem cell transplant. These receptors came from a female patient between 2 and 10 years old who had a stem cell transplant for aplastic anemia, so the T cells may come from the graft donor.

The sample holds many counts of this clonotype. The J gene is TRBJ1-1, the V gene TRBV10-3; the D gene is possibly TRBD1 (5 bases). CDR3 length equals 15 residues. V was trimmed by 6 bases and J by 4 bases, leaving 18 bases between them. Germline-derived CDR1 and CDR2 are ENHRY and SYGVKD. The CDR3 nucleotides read TGTGCCATCAGGGACCAGGGCAGGGATCGCACTGAAGCTTTCTTT. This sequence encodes CAIRDQGRDRTEAFF.

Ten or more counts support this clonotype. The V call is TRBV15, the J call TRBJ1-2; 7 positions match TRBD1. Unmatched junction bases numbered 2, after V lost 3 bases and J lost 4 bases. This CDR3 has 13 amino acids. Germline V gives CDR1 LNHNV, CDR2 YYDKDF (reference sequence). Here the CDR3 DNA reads TGTGCCACCAGCAGGGACAGGATCTATGGCTACACCTTC. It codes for CATSRDRIYGYTF.

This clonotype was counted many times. The DNA of the CDR3 is TGTGCCAGCAGGGCGAGGTTGGGTAGCGGCTTTTTCTACGAGCAGTACGTC. Protein product: CASRARLGSGFFYEQYV. The chain employs TRBV27 and TRBJ2-7, with a weak D call TRBD2 (6 bases). V was trimmed by 6 bases and J by 3 bases, leaving 24 bases between them. Germline CDR1 is MNHEY and CDR2 is SMNVEV (reference sequence). The CDR3 is 17 residues long.

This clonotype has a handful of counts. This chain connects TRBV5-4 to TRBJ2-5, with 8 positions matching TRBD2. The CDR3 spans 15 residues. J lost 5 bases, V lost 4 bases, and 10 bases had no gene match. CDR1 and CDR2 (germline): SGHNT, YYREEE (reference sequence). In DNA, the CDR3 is TGTGCCAGCAGCGCGGGATCCGGGACTAGGGAGACCCAGTACTTC. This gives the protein CASSAGSGTRETQYF.

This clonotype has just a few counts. CDR3: CAWSVIFGHSLGNTIYF. CDR3 DNA: TGTGCCTGGAGTGTAATCTTCGGACACTCTCTGGGAAACACCATATATTTT. V is TRBV30 and J is TRBJ1-3, with a tentative D call TRBD1 (5 bases). Germline V gives CDR1 GTSNPN, CDR2 SVGIG (reference sequence). The V end was cut by 0 bases, the J end by 4 bases, with 19 bases between. The CDR3 runs to 17 residues. The full variable domain, with the rest looked up from reference TRBV30 and TRBJ1-3, is SQTIHQWPATLVQPVGSPLSLECTVEGTSNPNLYWYRQAAGRGLQLLFYSVGIGQISSEVPQNLSASRPQDRQFILSSKKLLLSDSGFYLCAWSVIFGHSLGNTIYFGEGSWLTVV.

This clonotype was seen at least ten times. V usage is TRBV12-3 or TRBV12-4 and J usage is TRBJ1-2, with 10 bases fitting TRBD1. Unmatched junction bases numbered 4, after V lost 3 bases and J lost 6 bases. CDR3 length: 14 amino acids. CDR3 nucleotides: TGTGCCAGCAGTTTTTACGACAGGGGGCATGGCTACACCTTC. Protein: CASSFYDRGHGYTF.

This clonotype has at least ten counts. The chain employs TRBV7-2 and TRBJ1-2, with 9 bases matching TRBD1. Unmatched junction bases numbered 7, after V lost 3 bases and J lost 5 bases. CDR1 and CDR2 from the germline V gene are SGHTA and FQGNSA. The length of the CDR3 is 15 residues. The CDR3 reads CASSFFDRGLYGYTF. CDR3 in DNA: TGTGCCAGCAGCTTCTTCGACAGGGGGTTATATGGCTACACCTTC.

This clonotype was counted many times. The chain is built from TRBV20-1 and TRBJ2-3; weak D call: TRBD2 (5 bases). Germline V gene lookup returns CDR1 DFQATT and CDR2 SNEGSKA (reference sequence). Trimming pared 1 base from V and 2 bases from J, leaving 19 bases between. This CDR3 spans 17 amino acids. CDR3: CSARAPIGRMNTDTQYF. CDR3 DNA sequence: TGCAGTGCTAGAGCCCCTATAGGGAGAATGAACACAGATACGCAGTATTTT.

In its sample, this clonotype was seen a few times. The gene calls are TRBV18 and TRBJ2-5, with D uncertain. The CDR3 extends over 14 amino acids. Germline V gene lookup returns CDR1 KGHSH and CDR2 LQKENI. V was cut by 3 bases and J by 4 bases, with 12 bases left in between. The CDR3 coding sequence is TGTGCCAGCTCACCTCGGTCCCCCCCAGAGACCCAGTACTTC. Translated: CASSPRSPPETQYF.

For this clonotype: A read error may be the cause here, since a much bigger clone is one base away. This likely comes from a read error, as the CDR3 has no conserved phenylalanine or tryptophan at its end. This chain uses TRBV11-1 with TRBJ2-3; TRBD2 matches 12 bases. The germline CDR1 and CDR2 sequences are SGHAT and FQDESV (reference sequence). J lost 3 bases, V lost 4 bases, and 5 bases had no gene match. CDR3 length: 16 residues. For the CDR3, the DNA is TGTGCCAGCAGCTCGACTAGCGGGAGTGGGACAGATACGCAGTATTGT. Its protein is CASSSTSGSGTDTQYC.

CDR3 in amino acids: CASSQGQGGETQYF. CDR3 sequence (DNA): TGCGCCAGCAGCCAAGGTCAGGGTGGGGAGACCCAGTACTTC. The chain has TRBV4-1 and TRBJ2-5, with a weak D call TRBD1 (5 bases). The CDR3 consists of 14 residues. In germline, CDR1 is MGHRA, CDR2 YSYEKL. V shed 1 base and J shed 5 bases, with 11 bases lying between them.

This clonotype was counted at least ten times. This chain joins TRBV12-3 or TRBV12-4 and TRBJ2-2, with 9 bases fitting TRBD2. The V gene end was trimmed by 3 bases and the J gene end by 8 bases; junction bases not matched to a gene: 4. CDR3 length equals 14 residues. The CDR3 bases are TGTGCCAGCAGTTTGTTGCGGGGGGGAGGGGAGCTGTTTTTT. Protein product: CASSLLRGGGELFF.

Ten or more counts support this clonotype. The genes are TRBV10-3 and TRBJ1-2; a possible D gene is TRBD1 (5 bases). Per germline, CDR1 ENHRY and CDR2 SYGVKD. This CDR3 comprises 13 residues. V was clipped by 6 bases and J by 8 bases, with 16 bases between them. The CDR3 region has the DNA TGTGCCATCAGCCAAACCGGGGGAGGCGGCTACACCTTC. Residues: CAISQTGGGGYTF.

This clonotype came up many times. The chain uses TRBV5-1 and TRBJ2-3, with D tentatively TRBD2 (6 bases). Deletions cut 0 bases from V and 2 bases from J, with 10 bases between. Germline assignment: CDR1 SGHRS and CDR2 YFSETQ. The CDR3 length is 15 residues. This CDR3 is CASSLDGGATDTQYF. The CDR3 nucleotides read TGCGCCAGCAGCTTGGATGGAGGGGCCACAGATACGCAGTATTTT.

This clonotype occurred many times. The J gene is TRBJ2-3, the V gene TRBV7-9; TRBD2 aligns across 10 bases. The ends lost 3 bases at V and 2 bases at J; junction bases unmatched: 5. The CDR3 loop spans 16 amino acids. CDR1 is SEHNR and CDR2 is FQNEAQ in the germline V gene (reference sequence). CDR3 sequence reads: CASSFHSGRITDTQYF. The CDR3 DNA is TGTGCCAGCAGCTTTCATAGCGGGAGGATCACAGATACGCAGTATTTT.

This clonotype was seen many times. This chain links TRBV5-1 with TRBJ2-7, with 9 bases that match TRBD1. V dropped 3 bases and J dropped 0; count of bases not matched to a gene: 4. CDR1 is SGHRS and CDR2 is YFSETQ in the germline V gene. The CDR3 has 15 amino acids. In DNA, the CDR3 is TGCGCCAGCAGCTCCGGACAGGGGTACTCCTACGAGCAGTACTTC. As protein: CASSSGQGYSYEQYF.

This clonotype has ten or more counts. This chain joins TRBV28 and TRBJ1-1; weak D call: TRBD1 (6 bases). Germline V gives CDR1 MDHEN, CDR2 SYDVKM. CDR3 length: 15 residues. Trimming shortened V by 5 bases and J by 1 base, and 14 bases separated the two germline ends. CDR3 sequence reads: CASSGDMVSNTEAFF. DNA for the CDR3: TGTGCCAGCAGTGGGGACATGGTGTCGAACACTGAAGCTTTCTTT.

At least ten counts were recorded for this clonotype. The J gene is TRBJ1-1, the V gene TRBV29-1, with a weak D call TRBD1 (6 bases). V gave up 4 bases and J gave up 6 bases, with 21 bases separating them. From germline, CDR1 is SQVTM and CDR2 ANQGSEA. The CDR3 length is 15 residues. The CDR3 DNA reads TGCAGCGTTGTCCCCTTAGCCCGGGACACCCCTGAAGCTTTCTTT. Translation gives CSVVPLARDTPEAFF.

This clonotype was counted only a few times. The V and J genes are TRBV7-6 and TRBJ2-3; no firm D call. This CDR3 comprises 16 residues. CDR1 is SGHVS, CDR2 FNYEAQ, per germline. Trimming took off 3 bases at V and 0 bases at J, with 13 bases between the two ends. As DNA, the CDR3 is TGTGCCAGCAGCTTTAGTGAGACACTGAGCACAGATACGCAGTATTTT. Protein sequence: CASSFSETLSTDTQYF.

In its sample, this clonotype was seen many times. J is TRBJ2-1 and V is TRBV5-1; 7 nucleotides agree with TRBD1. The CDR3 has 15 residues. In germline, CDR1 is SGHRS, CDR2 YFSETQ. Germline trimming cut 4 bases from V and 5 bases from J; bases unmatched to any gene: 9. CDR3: CASSQSGTADNEQFF. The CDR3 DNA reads TGCGCCAGCAGCCAATCCGGGACAGCCGACAATGAGCAGTTCTTC. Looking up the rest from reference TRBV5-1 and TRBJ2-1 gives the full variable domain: KAGVTQTPRYLIKTRGQQVTLSCSPISGHRSVSWYQQTPGQGLQFLFEYFSETQRNKGNFPGRFSGRQFSNSRSEMNVSTLELGDSALYLCASSQSGTADNEQFFGPGTRLTVL.

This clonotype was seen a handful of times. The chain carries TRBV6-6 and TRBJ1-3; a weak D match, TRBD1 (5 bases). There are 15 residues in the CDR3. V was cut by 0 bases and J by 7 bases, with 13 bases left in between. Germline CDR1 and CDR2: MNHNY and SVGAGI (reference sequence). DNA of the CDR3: TGTGCCAGCAGTTACTCGAGTGCGACAGTGAACACCATATATTTT. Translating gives CASSYSSATVNTIYF.

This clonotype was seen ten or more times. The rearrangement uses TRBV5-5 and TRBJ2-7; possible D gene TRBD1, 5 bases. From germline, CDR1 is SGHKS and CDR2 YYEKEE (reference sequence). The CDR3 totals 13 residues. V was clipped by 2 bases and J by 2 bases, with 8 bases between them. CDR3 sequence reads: CASSLGVAYEQYF. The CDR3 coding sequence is TGTGCCAGCAGCTTAGGGGTTGCCTACGAGCAGTACTTC.

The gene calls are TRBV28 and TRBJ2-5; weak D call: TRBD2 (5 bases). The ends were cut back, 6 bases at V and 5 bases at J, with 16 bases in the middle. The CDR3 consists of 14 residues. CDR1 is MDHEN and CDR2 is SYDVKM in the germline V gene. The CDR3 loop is CASRRYGGPETQYF. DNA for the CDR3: TGTGCCAGCAGGCGTTATGGAGGCCCGGAGACCCAGTACTTC.

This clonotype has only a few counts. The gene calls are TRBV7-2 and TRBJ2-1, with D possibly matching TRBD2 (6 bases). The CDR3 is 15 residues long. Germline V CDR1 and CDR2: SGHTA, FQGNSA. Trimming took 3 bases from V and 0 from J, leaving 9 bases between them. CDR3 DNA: TGTGCCAGCAGCTTCGGTAGCGGCTCCTACAATGAGCAGTTCTTC. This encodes CASSFGSGSYNEQFF.

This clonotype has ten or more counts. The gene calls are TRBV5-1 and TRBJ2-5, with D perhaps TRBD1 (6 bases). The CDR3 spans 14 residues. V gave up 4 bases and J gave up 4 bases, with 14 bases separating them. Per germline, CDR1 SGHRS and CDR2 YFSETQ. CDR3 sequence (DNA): TGCGCCAGCAGCGCGATAACAGGGCCAGAGACCCAGTACTTC. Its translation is CASSAITGPETQYF.

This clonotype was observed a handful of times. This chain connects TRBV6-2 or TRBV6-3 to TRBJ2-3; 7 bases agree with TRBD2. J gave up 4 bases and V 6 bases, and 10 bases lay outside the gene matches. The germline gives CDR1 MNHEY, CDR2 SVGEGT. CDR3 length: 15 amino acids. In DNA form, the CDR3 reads TGTGCCAGCAGGCGGACTAGGAGGCGGCCAGATACGCAGTATTTT. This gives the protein CASRRTRRRPDTQYF.

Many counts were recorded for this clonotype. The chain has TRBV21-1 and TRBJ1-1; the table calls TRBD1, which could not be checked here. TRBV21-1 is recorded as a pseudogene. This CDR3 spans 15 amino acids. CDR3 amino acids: CASSSYRGSGTEAFF. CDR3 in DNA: TGTGCCAGCAGCTCTTACAGGGGATCGGGGACTGAAGCTTTCTTT.

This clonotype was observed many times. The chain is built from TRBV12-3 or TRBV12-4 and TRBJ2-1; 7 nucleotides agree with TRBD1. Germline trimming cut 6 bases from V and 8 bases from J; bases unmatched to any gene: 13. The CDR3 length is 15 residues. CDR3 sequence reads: CASSQSTGSTDEQFF. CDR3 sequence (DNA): TGTGCCAGCAGCCAATCGACAGGGTCGACGGATGAGCAGTTCTTC.

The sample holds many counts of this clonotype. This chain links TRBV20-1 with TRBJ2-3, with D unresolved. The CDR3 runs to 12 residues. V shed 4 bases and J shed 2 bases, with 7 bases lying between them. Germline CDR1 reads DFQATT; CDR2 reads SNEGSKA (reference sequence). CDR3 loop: CSAMDDTDTQYF. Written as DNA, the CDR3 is TGCAGTGCTATGGACGACACAGATACGCAGTATTTT.